What follows are 26 T cell receptor beta chains derived from one specimen sequenced in a study of CD8+ T cells in alopecia areata. Sequencing templates came from extracted RNA that was reverse transcribed into cDNA. The protocol was immunoSEQ multiplex PCR, while the TCRdb copy is restricted to in-frame clones and leaves out a portion. The data show 90,000 to 130,000 clones, about three fifths seen once. The treatment denotes: oral pan-JAK inhibitor, 5-10 mg twice daily. The source was CD8+ T cells sorted from blood, collected at week 24, from a patient treated with tofacitinib. The receptors were sampled from a human donor with alopecia areata.

This clone has a handful of counts. This chain connects TRBV7-2 to TRBJ2-7; the D is unclear. The CDR3 is made up of 13 amino acids. CDR1 is SGHTA, CDR2 FQGNSA, per germline. Trimming shortened V by 2 bases and J by 3 bases, and 8 bases separated the two germline ends. CDR3 amino acids: CASSLYRIYEQYF. CDR3 nucleotides: TGTGCCAGCAGCTTATACAGAATCTACGAGCAGTACTTC.

This clone showed up just once. J is TRBJ1-2 and V is TRBV6-5, with D perhaps matching TRBD1 (5 bases). The CDR3 loop spans 15 amino acids. V was trimmed by 6 bases and J by 2 bases, leaving 16 bases between them. Germline V gene data show CDR1 as MNHEY and CDR2 as SVGAGI. The CDR3 here is CASSHRDPENYGYTF. In nucleotides, the CDR3 is TGTGCCAGCAGCCACCGGGACCCCGAGAACTATGGCTACACCTTC.

The CDR3 bases are TGTGCCAGCAGACCCCAGGGTACACCCCTCTTTGAAGCTTTCTTT. It translates to CASRPQGTPLFEAFF. The gene calls are TRBV5-6 and TRBJ1-1, with D maybe TRBD1 (5 bases). V lost 5 bases and J 7 bases, leaving 21 bases between the germline ends. CDR3 size: 15 residues. Germline V lookup: CDR1 SGHDT, CDR2 YYEEEE.

The table lists this clone with a few counts. The genes are TRBV27 and TRBJ2-1; D gene ambiguous. V was pared by 2 bases and J by 1 base, with 9 bases between. CDR1 is MNHEY and CDR2 is SMNVEV in the germline V gene (reference sequence). There are 15 residues in the CDR3. CDR3 sequence (DNA): TGTGCCAGCAGTTTAGGACCCAGGTCCTACAATGAGCAGTTCTTC. The encoded protein is CASSLGPRSYNEQFF.

The rearrangement uses TRBV27 and TRBJ2-7; D is perhaps TRBD1 (6 bases). The germline V gene has CDR1 MNHEY and CDR2 SMNVEV (reference sequence). This CDR3 comprises 15 residues. V lost 3 bases and J lost 0, with 12 bases in between. The CDR3 spells CASSFTGPSSYEQYF. CDR3 in DNA: TGTGCCAGCAGTTTTACAGGGCCTAGCTCCTACGAGCAGTACTTC.

The CDR3 sequence: CASSFTEGNIQYF. CDR3 nucleotide sequence: TGTGCCAGCAGCTTCACCGAAGGTAACATTCAGTACTTC. This chain joins TRBV5-6 and TRBJ2-4; D is unresolved. V was cut by 2 bases and J by 7 bases, with 10 bases left in between. The CDR3 is 13 residues long. Germline-derived CDR1 and CDR2 are SGHDT and YYEEEE.

The chain is built from TRBV4-1 and TRBJ2-5; D gene uncertain. V dropped 0 bases and J dropped 3 bases, with 2 bases sitting between them. The CDR3 contains 12 residues. Germline loops: CDR1 MGHRA, CDR2 YSYEKL. The CDR3: CASSQDKETQYF. The CDR3 nucleotides are TGCGCCAGCAGCCAAGATAAAGAGACCCAGTACTTC.

The chain joins TRBV5-4 to TRBJ2-7, with a tentative D call TRBD1 (5 bases). Germline V gene lookup returns CDR1 SGHNT and CDR2 YYREEE (reference sequence). Trimming shortened V by 3 bases and J by 3 bases, and 13 bases separated the two germline ends. The CDR3 loop spans 14 amino acids. In DNA form, the CDR3 reads TGTGCCAGCAGCTCGGACACCCTGATCTACGAGCAGTACTTC. As protein: CASSSDTLIYEQYF.

A single count supports this clone. The rearrangement uses TRBV5-1 and TRBJ2-7; 7 bases align to TRBD2. V lost 1 base, J lost 5 bases, and 6 bases stayed unmatched. The CDR3 spans 14 residues. Germline CDR1 SGHRS, CDR2 YFSETQ. CDR3 loop: CASSLRGVVDEQYF. The CDR3 DNA reads TGCGCCAGCAGCTTGCGGGGGGTTGTCGACGAGCAGTACTTC.

This chain uses TRBV29-1 with TRBJ2-3; the D gene is possibly TRBD2 (6 bases). V was trimmed by 1 base and J by 1 base, leaving 15 bases between them. Germline V gives CDR1 SQVTM, CDR2 ANQGSEA. This CDR3 is 16 amino acids long. The CDR3 nucleotides are TGCAGCGTTGAAGTGATAGGGGAGGTGGGCACAGATACGCAGTATTTT. Translated, it gives CSVEVIGEVGTDTQYF.

The V and J genes are TRBV7-9 and TRBJ2-7; D is unresolved. V was clipped by 3 bases and J by 8 bases, with 14 bases between them. This CDR3 has 13 amino acids. CDR1 and CDR2 (germline): SEHNR, FQNEAQ (reference sequence). CDR3 nucleotide sequence: TGTGCCAGCAGCTTGTTGGACCTTCCAAAGCAGTACTTC. Residues: CASSLLDLPKQYF.

This clone has more than one count but fewer than ten. This chain links TRBV27 with TRBJ1-2; D is perhaps TRBD1 (5 bases). This CDR3 is 16 amino acids long. V was shortened by 5 bases and J by 4 bases, with 20 bases between the two germline ends. Germline-derived CDR1 and CDR2 are MNHEY and SMNVEV (reference sequence). CDR3 in DNA: TGTGCCAGCAGTCCCCTTCGGGGGGGGGTCGGCTATGGCTACACCTTC. It specifies CASSPLRGGVGYGYTF.

As DNA, the CDR3 is TGTGCCAGCAGTTACCTCCTTGGGTACGAGCAGTACTTC. Translating gives CASSYLLGYEQYF. The chain employs TRBV6-5 and TRBJ2-7; the D is unclear. Germline-derived CDR1 and CDR2 are MNHEY and SVGAGI. With 2 bases removed from V and 4 bases from J, the gap between germline ends came to 9 bases. CDR3 length: 13 amino acids.

The CDR3 sequence: CASSEWGQGASETQYF. The CDR3 DNA reads as TGTGCCAGCAGTGAATGGGGGCAGGGGGCGTCAGAGACCCAGTACTTC. V usage is TRBV25-1 and J usage is TRBJ2-5, with 8 nucleotides matching TRBD1. V trimming: 1 base; J trimming: 4 bases; junction bases outside the gene matches: 8. CDR1 is MGHDK, CDR2 SYGVNS, per germline. The CDR3 consists of 16 residues.

This chain connects TRBV7-6 to TRBJ1-6, with D maybe TRBD1 (5 bases). V was clipped by 3 bases and J by 2 bases, with 11 bases between them. The CDR3 length is 16 residues. The germline V gene encodes CDR1 SGHVS and CDR2 FNYEAQ. CDR3 sequence reads: CASSLTDQPYNSPLHF. CDR3 bases: TGTGCCAGCAGCTTGACAGACCAACCCTATAATTCACCCCTCCACTTT.

This sequence joins TRBV29-1 and TRBJ1-5; TRBD1 agrees at 9 bases. The CDR3 extends over 12 amino acids. Germline lookup yields CDR1 SQVTM and CDR2 ANQGSEA. V lost 5 bases to trimming and J lost 11 bases; unmatched junction nucleotides: 7. The DNA of the CDR3 is TGCAGCGTTCTGACAGGGGGTAGGTCCCAGCATTTT. This encodes CSVLTGGRSQHF. The full variable domain, in which reference TRBV29-1 and TRBJ1-5 provide the parts outside the CDR3, is SAVISQKPSRDICQRGTSLTIQCQVDSQVTMMFWYRQQPGQSLTLIATANQGSEATYESGFVIDKFPISRPNLTFSTLTVSNMSPEDSSIYLCSVLTGGRSQHFGDGTRLSIL.

The V and J genes are TRBV7-3 and TRBJ2-2; TRBD2 aligns across 14 bases. The CDR3 extends over 16 amino acids. Looked up from germline, CDR1 is SGHTA and CDR2 is FQGTGA. V was clipped by 6 bases and J by 5 bases; unmatched bases: 5. As DNA, the CDR3 is TGTGCCAGCAGTTCGGGACTAGCGGGGGAGACCGGGGAGCTGTTTTTT. Amino acids: CASSSGLAGETGELFF.

This clone was seen a handful of times. The genes are TRBV5-4 and TRBJ2-5; 7 bases map to TRBD2. CDR3 size: 14 residues. Germline assignment: CDR1 SGHNT and CDR2 YYREEE (reference sequence). The trim removed 5 bases at V and 0 bases at J, leaving 4 bases unmatched. The CDR3 region has the DNA TGTGCCAGCAGAGGAGCGGGATACCAAGAGACCCAGTACTTC. Its protein product is CASRGAGYQETQYF.

J is TRBJ2-6 and V is TRBV5-6, with TRBD1 as a possible D gene (5 bases). Germline V CDR1 and CDR2: SGHDT, YYEEEE. The length of the CDR3 is 15 residues. The germline V and J ends were trimmed by 3 bases and 4 bases, with 11 bases remaining between them. Here the CDR3 DNA reads TGTGCCAGCAGCTCAGGGTTGGAGGGGGCCAACGTCCTGACTTTC. This codes for CASSSGLEGANVLTF.

This clone has a single count. The CDR3 DNA is TGCAGCGCTCGGGCAGGGGGCTTAGACGAGCAGTACTTC. Its translation: CSARAGGLDEQYF. The chain employs TRBV29-1 and TRBJ2-7; TRBD1 matches at 8 bases. The CDR3 totals 13 residues. Germline V gives CDR1 SQVTM, CDR2 ANQGSEA. J was trimmed by 5 bases and V by 7 bases; bases with no gene match: 10.

The V and J genes are TRBV11-2 and TRBJ2-5; no clear D. V was trimmed by 2 bases and J by 4 bases, leaving 11 bases between them. The CDR3 length is 14 residues. CDR1 and CDR2 from the germline V gene are SGHAT and FQNNGV. The CDR3 protein is CASSLTSALETQYF. DNA of the CDR3: TGTGCCAGCAGCTTAACCTCGGCTCTAGAGACCCAGTACTTC.

This chain connects TRBV2 to TRBJ2-1; 7 bases are a match to TRBD2. Unmatched junction bases numbered 6, after V lost 6 bases and J lost 4 bases. This CDR3 spans 14 amino acids. Germline CDR1 reads SNHLY; CDR2 reads FYNNEI. Here the CDR3 reads CASRGLADYNEQFF. CDR3 DNA: TGTGCCAGCAGGGGGCTAGCGGATTACAATGAGCAGTTCTTC. The entire variable domain, with the rest obtained from reference TRBV2 and TRBJ2-1, is as follows: EPEVTQTPSHQVTQMGQEVILRCVPISNHLYFYWYRQILGQKVEFLVSFYNNEISEKSEIFDDQFSVERPDGSNFTLKIRSTKLEDSAMYFCASRGLADYNEQFFGPGTRLTVL.

This chain connects TRBV11-2 to TRBJ2-7; the D is unclear. Germline CDR1 and CDR2: SGHAT and FQNNGV. This CDR3 is built from 13 residues. Trimming removed 6 bases at V and 4 bases at J, with 13 bases between. The CDR3 DNA reads TGTGCCAGCAGTTCCGCTGATAATTACGAGCAGTACTTC. Translation gives CASSSADNYEQYF.

The CDR3 DNA reads TGCAGCGTTGAGAAAACAGGGGCTTACACCGGGGAGCTGTTTTTT. Translation: CSVEKTGAYTGELFF. The chain combines TRBV29-1 with TRBJ2-2, with 7 positions matching TRBD1. The CDR3 totals 15 residues. Germline V gene sequence: CDR1 SQVTM, CDR2 ANQGSEA. The V segment lost 3 bases and the J segment 3 bases; nucleotides outside the gene matches: 7.

The chain uses TRBV27 and TRBJ2-5; no definite D call. Trimming left V 2 bases short and J 4 bases short, with 17 bases between. The V gene's germline CDR1 is MNHEY and CDR2 SMNVEV (reference sequence). This CDR3 is built from 16 residues. CDR3 sequence: CASSLGVNRFAETQYF. The CDR3 nucleotides read TGTGCCAGCAGTTTAGGCGTCAACCGTTTTGCAGAGACCCAGTACTTC.

This chain joins TRBV7-2 and TRBJ2-7; 9 positions agree with TRBD2. The CDR3 is 14 residues long. Trimming removed 8 bases from V and 2 bases from J; junction bases left unmatched: 7. The germline V gene encodes CDR1 SGHTA and CDR2 FQGNSA. Here the CDR3 reads CASGYSGSPYEQYF. CDR3 coding DNA: TGTGCCAGCGGTTATAGCGGGAGTCCCTACGAGCAGTACTTC.